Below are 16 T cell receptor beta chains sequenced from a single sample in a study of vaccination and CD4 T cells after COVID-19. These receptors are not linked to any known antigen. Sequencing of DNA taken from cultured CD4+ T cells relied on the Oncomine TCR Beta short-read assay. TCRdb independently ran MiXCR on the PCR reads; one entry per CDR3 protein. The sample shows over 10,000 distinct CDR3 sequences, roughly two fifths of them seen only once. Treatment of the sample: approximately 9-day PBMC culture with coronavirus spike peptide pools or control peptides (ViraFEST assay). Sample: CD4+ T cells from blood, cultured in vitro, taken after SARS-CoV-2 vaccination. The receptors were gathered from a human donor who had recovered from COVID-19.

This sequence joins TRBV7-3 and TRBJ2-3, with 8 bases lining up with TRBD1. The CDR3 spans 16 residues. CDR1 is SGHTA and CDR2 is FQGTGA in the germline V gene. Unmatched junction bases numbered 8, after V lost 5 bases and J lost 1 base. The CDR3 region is CASSDQTGARTDTQYF. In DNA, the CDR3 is TGTGCCAGCAGCGACCAGACAGGGGCGCGCACAGATACGCAGTATTTT.

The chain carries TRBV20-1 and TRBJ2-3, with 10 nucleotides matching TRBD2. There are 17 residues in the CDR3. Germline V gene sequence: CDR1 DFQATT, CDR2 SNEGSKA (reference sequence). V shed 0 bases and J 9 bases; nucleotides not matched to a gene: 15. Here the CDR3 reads CSARDQSGGAGYRTQYF. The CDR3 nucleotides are TGCAGTGCTAGAGATCAGAGCGGGGGGGCCGGGTACAGAACGCAGTATTTT.

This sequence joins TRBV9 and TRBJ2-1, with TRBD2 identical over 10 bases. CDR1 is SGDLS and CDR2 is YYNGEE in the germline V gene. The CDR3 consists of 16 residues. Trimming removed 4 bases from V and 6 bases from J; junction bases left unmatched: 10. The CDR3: CASSPLGLAGVNEQFF. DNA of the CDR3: TGTGCCAGCAGCCCTTTAGGGCTAGCGGGAGTCAATGAGCAGTTCTTC.

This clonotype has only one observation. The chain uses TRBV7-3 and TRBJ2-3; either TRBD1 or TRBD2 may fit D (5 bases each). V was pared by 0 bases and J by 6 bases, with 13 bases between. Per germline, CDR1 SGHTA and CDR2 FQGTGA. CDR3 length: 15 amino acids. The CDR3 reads CASSLTLGTGDTQYF. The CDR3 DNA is TGTGCCAGCAGCTTAACGTTAGGGACCGGGGATACGCAGTATTTT.

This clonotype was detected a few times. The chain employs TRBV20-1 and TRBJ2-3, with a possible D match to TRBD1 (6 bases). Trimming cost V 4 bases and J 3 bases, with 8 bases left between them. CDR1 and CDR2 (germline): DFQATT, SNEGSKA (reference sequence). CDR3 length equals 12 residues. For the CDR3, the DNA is TGCAGTGCTATAACAGGGACAGATACGCAGTATTTT. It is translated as CSAITGTDTQYF.

Here the CDR3 DNA reads TGTGCCAGCAGCTTAATAGTGGGAGGAGGTGGCTACACCTTC. Its translation is CASSLIVGGGGYTF. The chain is built from TRBV7-3 and TRBJ1-2, with D hard to call. The CDR3 consists of 14 residues. CDR1 and CDR2 (germline): SGHTA, FQGTGA. V lost 1 base to trimming and J lost 7 bases, with 13 bases between them.

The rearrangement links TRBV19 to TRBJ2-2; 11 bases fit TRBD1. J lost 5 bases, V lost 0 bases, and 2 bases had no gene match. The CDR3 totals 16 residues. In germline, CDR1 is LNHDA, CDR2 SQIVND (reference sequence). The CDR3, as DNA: TGTGCCAGTAGTATAGACGGGGACAGGGGGACCGGGGAGCTGTTTTTT. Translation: CASSIDGDRGTGELFF.

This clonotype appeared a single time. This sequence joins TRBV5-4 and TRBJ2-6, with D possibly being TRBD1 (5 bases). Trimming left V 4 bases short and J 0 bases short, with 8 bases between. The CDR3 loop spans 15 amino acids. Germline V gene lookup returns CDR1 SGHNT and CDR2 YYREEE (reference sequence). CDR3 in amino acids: CASSQDISGANVLTF. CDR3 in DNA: TGTGCCAGCAGCCAGGACATCTCTGGGGCCAACGTCCTGACTTTC.

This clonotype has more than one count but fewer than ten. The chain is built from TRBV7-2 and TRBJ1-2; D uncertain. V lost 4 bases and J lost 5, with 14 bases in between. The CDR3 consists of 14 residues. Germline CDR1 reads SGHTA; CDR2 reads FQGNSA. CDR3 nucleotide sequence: TGTGCCAGCAGCTCAGGACGGGTGCGGTATGGCTACACCTTC. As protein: CASSSGRVRYGYTF.

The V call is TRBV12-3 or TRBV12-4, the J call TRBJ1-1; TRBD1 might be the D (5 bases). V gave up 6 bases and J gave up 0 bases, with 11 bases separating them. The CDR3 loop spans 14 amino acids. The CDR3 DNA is TGTGCCAGCAGCTCTCAGGGCCTGAACACTGAAGCTTTCTTT. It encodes CASSSQGLNTEAFF.

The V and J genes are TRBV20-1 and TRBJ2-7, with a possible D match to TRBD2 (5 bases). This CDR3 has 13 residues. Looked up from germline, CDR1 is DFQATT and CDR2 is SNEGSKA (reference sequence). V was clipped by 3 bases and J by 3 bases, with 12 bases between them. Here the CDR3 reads CSASLGGYYEQYF. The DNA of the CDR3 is TGCAGTGCTAGTCTTGGAGGCTACTACGAGCAGTACTTC.

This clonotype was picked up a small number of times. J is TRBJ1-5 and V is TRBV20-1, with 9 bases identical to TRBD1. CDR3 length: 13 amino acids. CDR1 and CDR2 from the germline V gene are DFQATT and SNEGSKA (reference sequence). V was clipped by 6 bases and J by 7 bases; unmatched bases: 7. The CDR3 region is CSARQGEGQPQHF. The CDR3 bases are TGCAGTGCCCGACAGGGGGAAGGGCAGCCCCAGCATTTT.

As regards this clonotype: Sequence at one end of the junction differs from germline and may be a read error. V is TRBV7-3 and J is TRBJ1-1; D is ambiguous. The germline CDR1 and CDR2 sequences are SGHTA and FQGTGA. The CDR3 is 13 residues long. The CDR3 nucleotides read TGCGCCAGCAGCCAAACTCGCGGGACTGAAGCTTTCTTT. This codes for CASSQTRGTEAFF.

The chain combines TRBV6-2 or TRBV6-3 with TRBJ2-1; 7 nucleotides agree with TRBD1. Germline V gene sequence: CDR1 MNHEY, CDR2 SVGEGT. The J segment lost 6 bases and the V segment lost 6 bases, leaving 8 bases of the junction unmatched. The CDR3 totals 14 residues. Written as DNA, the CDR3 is TGTGCCAGCAGGGAAGACAGGGTAGGCAATGAGCAGTTCTTC. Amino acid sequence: CASREDRVGNEQFF.

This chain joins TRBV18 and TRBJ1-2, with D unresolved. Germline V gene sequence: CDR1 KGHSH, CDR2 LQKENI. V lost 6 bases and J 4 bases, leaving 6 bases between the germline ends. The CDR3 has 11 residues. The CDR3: CASSESYGYTF. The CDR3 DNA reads TGTGCCAGCTCCGAGAGCTATGGCTACACCTTC.

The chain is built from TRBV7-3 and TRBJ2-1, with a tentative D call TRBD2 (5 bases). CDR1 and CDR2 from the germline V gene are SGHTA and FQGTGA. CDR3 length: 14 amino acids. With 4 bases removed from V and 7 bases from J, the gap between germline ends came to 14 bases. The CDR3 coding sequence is TGTGCCAGCAGCTCGTCGGGATCTGGAAATGAGCAGTTCTTC. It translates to CASSSSGSGNEQFF. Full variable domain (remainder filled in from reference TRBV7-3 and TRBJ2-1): GAGVSQTPSNKVTEKGKYVELRCDPISGHTALYWYRQSLGQGPEFLIYFQGTGAADDSGLPNDRFFAVRPEGSVSTLKIQRTERGDSAVYLCASSSSGSGNEQFFGPGTRLTVL.